This TCR beta chain was recovered during a study of blood T cell repertoires in COVID-19. Looking at the study overall: Samples came from the United States, Italy and Spain, spanning acute and convalescent COVID-19. Sample material is recorded as cDNA or gDNA derived from T cells, B-cell-depleted T cells, or PBMCs.

Per the study methods: Estimation of nucleated cell counts was performed using reference gene primer amplification. The method was immunoSEQ multiplex PCR; TCRdb's version includes in-frame clones alone and lacks a portion of them. The D gene and trimming were derived from the DNA, and the V and J assignments and clone size from that table. This sample yields 88,000 or so clones, of which approximately 87% are seen a single time; approximately 10% belongs to the top ten. This clone is a singleton in its sample. Germline V CDR1 and CDR2: KGHSH, LQKENI. V lost 3 bases, J lost 13 bases, and 7 bases stayed unmatched. The CDR3 spans 14 residues.

The rearrangement joins TRBV18 to TRBJ2-1; 12 nucleotides agree with TRBD2. The sequencing input was peripheral blood. The sequence came from a human donor in a cohort sampled during active COVID-19. The CDR3 protein is CASSPPGLAGLQFF. In nucleotides, the CDR3 is TGTGCCAGCTCACCCCCGGGACTAGCGGGTCTTCAGTTCTTC.